Following are 10 T cell receptor beta chains from one sample sequenced in a study of T cell responses to AZD1222 COVID-19 vaccine. Repertoires were generated with immunoSEQ multiplex PCR, while TCRdb's copy carries only in-frame clones and drops some. The sample lists 150,000 to 200,000 clones; 87% were seen once. Sequenced here: peripheral blood, sampled on day 0 of MenACWY control vaccination. Receptors originate from an adult in good health.

This clone showed up just once. The CDR3 sequence is CASSPPGSTEAFF. The CDR3 DNA follows: TGTGCCAGCAGCCCCCCGGGGAGCACTGAAGCTTTCTTT. The chain couples TRBV13 to TRBJ1-1; D unclear. The germline V and J ends were trimmed by 5 bases and 4 bases, with 11 bases remaining between them. This CDR3 spans 13 amino acids. Per germline, CDR1 PRHDT and CDR2 FYEKMQ (reference sequence).

The chain uses TRBV2 and TRBJ2-3; 9 nucleotides align to TRBD2. V lost 4 bases, J lost 6 bases, and 11 bases stayed unmatched. Germline CDR1 is SNHLY and CDR2 is FYNNEI. The length of the CDR3 is 16 residues. The CDR3 region is CASSGFSSGVLDTQYF. The CDR3 nucleotides read TGTGCCAGCAGTGGGTTCTCTAGCGGGGTCCTGGATACGCAGTATTTT. Complete variable domain (other parts from reference TRBV2 and TRBJ2-3): EPEVTQTPSHQVTQMGQEVILRCVPISNHLYFYWYRQILGQKVEFLVSFYNNEISEKSEIFDDQFSVERPDGSNFTLKIRSTKLEDSAMYFCASSGFSSGVLDTQYFGPGTRLTVL.

The chain has TRBV5-1 and TRBJ2-5; a possible D gene is TRBD1 (5 bases). Germline CDR1 and CDR2: SGHRS and YFSETQ. There are 13 residues in the CDR3. Trimming left V 5 bases short and J 4 bases short, with 12 bases between. The chain's CDR3 is CASSFRQRETQYF. The CDR3 nucleotides read TGCGCCAGCAGTTTTAGACAGAGAGAGACCCAGTACTTC.

The J gene is TRBJ1-2, the V gene TRBV6-5; perhaps TRBD1 as D (5 bases). CDR1 and CDR2 (germline): MNHEY, SVGAGI. The ends were cut back, 6 bases at V and 3 bases at J, with 8 bases in the middle. There are 12 residues in the CDR3. This CDR3 reads CASSGTDYGYTF. The CDR3 DNA sequence: TGTGCCAGCAGCGGGACGGACTATGGCTACACCTTC.

The chain links TRBV5-1 to TRBJ2-7; D unresolved. The germline gives CDR1 SGHRS, CDR2 YFSETQ. Trimming left V 9 bases short and J 2 bases short, with 21 bases between. CDR3 size: 15 residues. The CDR3 coding sequence is TGCGCCAACAACCTTGCCGGATACCCCACCTACGAGCAGTACTTC. Translated, it gives CANNLAGYPTYEQYF.

The gene calls are TRBV24-1 and TRBJ2-2; 10 bases are a match to TRBD2. V shed 3 bases, J shed 4 bases, and the junction held 1 base outside the gene matches. Germline values: CDR1 KGHDR, CDR2 SFDVKD. The CDR3 length is 15 residues. The CDR3 loop is CATSDIAGGTGELFF. DNA for the CDR3: TGTGCCACCAGTGATATAGCGGGAGGCACCGGGGAGCTGTTTTTT.

V usage is TRBV7-9 and J usage is TRBJ1-5; unclear D gene. The V end was cut by 5 bases, the J end by 0 bases, with 14 bases between. Germline V gene sequence: CDR1 SEHNR, CDR2 FQNEAQ (reference sequence). CDR3 length: 16 residues. The chain's CDR3 is CASSPEADYSNQPQHF. The CDR3 bases are TGTGCCAGCAGCCCCGAGGCAGATTATAGCAATCAGCCCCAGCATTTT.

V is TRBV7-2 and J is TRBJ2-7; D tentatively reads TRBD1 or TRBD2 (5 bases each). The CDR3 has 15 amino acids. Germline assignment: CDR1 SGHTA and CDR2 FQGNSA. The V and J ends lost 1 base and 2 bases respectively, with 12 bases between them. DNA for the CDR3: TGTGCCAGCAGCTTAGTTGGGGGAGAGACCTACGAGCAGTACTTC. It encodes CASSLVGGETYEQYF. The full variable domain, completed using reference TRBV7-2 and TRBJ2-7, is GAGVSQSPSNKVTEKGKDVELRCDPISGHTALYWYRQSLGQGLEFLIYFQGNSAPDKSGLPSDRFSAERTGGSVSTLTIQRTQQEDSAVYLCASSLVGGETYEQYFGPGTRLTVT.

This clone was counted a few times. The chain carries TRBV27 and TRBJ2-7, with D unresolved. The CDR3 loop spans 11 amino acids. The V end was cut by 5 bases, the J end by 3 bases, with 5 bases between. Looked up from germline, CDR1 is MNHEY and CDR2 is SMNVEV (reference sequence). CDR3 in DNA: TGTGCCAGCAGTGATGGCTACGAGCAGTACTTC. Protein sequence: CASSDGYEQYF.

V and J are TRBV28 and TRBJ1-5; D unclear. In germline, CDR1 is MDHEN, CDR2 SYDVKM. CDR3 length: 13 amino acids. V lost 2 bases, J lost 6 bases, and 8 bases lay in between. Here the CDR3 reads CASSLLGSQPQHF. The CDR3 DNA reads TGTGCCAGCAGTTTACTGGGTAGTCAGCCCCAGCATTTT. The full variable domain, rest sourced from reference TRBV28 and TRBJ1-5, is DVKVTQSSRYLVKRTGEKVFLECVQDMDHENMFWYRQDPGLGLRLIYFSYDVKMKEKGDIPEGYSVSREKKERFSLILESASTNQTSMYLCASSLLGSQPQHFGDGTRLSIL.